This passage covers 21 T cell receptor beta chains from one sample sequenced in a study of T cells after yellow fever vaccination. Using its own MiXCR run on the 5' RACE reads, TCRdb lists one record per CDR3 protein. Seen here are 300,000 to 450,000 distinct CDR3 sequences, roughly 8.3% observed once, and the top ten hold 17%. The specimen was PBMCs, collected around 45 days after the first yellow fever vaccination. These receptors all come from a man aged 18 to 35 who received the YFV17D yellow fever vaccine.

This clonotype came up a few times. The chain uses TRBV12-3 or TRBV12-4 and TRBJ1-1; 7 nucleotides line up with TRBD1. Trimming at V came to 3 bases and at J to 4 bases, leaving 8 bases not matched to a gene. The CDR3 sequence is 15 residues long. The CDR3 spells CASSFKGARGTEAFF. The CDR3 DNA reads TGTGCCAGCAGTTTTAAGGGGGCGAGGGGCACTGAAGCTTTCTTT.

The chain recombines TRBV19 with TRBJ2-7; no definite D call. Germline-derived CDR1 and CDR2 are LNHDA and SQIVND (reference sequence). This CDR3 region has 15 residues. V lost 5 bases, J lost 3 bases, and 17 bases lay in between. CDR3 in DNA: TGTGCCAGTAGTTCAGGACCGGACGGTAGCTACGAGCAGTACTTC. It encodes CASSSGPDGSYEQYF.

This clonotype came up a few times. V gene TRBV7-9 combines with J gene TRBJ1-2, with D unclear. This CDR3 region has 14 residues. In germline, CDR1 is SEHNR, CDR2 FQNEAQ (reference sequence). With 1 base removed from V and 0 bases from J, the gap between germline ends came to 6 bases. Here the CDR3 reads CASSLEQTNYGYTF. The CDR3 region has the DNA TGTGCCAGCAGCTTAGAGCAGACTAACTATGGCTACACCTTC.

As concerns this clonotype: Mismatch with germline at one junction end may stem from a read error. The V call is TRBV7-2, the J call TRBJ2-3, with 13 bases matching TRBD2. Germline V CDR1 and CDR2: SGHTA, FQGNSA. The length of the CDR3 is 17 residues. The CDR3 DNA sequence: TGTGCCTGCAGCTTAGGAACACTAGCGGGGGGGTCGGATACGCAGTATTTT. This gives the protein CACSLGTLAGGSDTQYF.

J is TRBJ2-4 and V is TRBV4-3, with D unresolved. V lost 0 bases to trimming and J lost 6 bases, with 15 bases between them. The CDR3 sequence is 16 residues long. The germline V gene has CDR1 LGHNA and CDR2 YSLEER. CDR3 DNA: TGCGCCAGCAGCCAAGATCTTGTAAGGGAACCAAACATTCAGTACTTC. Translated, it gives CASSQDLVREPNIQYF.

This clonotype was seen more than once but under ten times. DNA for the CDR3: TGTGCCAGCAGCCCGGGAGGGTCAGCCGGCACGCAGTATTTT. Translated: CASSPGGSAGTQYF. The V gene is TRBV7-2, the J gene TRBJ2-3; 8 bases line up with TRBD2. This CDR3 contains 14 residues. The V gene end was trimmed by 5 bases and the J gene end by 9 bases; junction bases not matched to a gene: 10. The V gene's germline CDR1 is SGHTA and CDR2 FQGNSA.

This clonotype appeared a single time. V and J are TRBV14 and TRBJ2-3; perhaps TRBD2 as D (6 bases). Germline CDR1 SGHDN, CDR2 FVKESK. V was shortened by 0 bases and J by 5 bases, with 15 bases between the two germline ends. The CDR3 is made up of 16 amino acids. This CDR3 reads CASSQEGGGVGDTQYF. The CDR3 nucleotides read TGTGCCAGCAGCCAAGAGGGGGGAGGAGTAGGAGATACGCAGTATTTT.

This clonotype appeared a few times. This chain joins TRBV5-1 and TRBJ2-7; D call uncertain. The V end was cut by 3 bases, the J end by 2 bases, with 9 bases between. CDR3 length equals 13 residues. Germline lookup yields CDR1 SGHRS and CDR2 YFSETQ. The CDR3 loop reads CASSSDPAYEQYF. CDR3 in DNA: TGCGCCAGCAGCTCTGACCCGGCCTACGAGCAGTACTTC.

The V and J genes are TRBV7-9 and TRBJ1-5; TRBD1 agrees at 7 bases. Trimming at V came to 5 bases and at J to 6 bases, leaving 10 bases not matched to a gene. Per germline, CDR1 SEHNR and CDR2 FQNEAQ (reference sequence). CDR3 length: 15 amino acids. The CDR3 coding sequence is TGTGCCAGCAGCCCACCAGGGGGGCCAGGTCAGCCCCAGCATTTT. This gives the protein CASSPPGGPGQPQHF.

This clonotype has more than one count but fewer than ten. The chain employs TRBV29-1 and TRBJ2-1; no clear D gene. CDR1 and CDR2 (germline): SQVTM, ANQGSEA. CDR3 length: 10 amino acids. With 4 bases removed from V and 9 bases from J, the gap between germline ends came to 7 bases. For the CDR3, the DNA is TGCAGCGTTGGTAAGGGTGAGCAGTTCTTC. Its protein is CSVGKGEQFF.

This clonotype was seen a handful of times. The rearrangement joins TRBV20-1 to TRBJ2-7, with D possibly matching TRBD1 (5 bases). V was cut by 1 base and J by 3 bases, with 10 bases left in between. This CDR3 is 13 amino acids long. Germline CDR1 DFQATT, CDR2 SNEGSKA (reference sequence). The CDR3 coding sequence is TGCAGTGCTAGAGCTTGGGGCGGCTACGAGCAGTACGTC. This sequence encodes CSARAWGGYEQYV.

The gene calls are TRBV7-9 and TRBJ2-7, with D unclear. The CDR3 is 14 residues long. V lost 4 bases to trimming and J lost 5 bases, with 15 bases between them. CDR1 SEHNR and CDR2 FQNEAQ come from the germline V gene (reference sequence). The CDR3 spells CASSSGDNFHEQYF. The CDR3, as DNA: TGTGCCAGCAGCTCCGGAGACAATTTCCACGAGCAGTACTTC.

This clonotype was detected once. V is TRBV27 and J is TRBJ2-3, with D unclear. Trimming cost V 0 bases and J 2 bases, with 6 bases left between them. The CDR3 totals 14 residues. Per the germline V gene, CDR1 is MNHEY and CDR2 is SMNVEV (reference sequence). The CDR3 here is CASSLSGPTDTQYF. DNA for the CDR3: TGTGCCAGCAGTTTATCGGGTCCCACAGATACGCAGTATTTT.

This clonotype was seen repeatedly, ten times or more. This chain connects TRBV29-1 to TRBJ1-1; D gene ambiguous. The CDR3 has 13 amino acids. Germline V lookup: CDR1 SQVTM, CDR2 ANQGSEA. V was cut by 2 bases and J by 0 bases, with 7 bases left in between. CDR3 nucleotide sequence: TGCAGCGTTGAACGACCGCTGAACACTGAAGCTTTCTTT. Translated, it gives CSVERPLNTEAFF.

The CDR3 DNA reads as TGTGCCACCCATCGGGGGGGGGGCGATGGCTACACCTTC. This encodes CATHRGGGDGYTF. V gene TRBV6-1 combines with J gene TRBJ1-2; TRBD1 is a possible D gene (6 bases). The V end lost 10 bases, the J end lost 6 bases, and 18 bases lay between the germline ends. The CDR3 length is 13 residues. Germline-derived CDR1 and CDR2 are MNHNS and SASEGT.

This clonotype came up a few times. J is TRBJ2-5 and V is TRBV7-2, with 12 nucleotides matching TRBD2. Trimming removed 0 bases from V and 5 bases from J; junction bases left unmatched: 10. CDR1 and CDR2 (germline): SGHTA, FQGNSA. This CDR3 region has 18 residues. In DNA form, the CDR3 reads TGTGCCAGCAGCTTAGCGAGTCTAGCGGGGGGGCCTTGGGAGACCCAGTACTTC. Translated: CASSLASLAGGPWETQYF.

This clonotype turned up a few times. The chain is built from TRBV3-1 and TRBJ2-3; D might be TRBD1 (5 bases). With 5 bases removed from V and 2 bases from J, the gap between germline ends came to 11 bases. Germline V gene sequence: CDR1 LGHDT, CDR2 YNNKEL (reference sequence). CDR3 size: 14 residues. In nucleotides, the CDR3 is TGTGCCAGCAGCTGGTCAGGGAACACAGATACGCAGTATTTT. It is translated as CASSWSGNTDTQYF.

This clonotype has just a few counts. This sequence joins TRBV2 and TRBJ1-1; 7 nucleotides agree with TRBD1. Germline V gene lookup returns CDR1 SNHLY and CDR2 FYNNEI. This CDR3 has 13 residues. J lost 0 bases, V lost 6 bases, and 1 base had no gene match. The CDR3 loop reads CASRTGLNTEAFF. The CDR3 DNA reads TGTGCCAGCAGGACAGGGTTGAACACTGAAGCTTTCTTT. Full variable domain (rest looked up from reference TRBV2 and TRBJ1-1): EPEVTQTPSHQVTQMGQEVILRCVPISNHLYFYWYRQILGQKVEFLVSFYNNEISEKSEIFDDQFSVERPDGSNFTLKIRSTKLEDSAMYFCASRTGLNTEAFFGQGTRLTVV.

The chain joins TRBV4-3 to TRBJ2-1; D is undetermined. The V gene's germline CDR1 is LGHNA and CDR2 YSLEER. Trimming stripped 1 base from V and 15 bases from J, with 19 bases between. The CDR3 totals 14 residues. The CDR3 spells CASSQAISRAPGFF. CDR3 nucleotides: TGCGCCAGCAGCCAAGCAATTTCTAGGGCCCCGGGGTTCTTC.

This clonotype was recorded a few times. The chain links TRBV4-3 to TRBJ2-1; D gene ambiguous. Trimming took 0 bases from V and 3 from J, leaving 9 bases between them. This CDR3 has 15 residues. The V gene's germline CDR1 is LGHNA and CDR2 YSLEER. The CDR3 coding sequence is TGCGCCAGCAGCCAAGACACCCCTAGCTACAATGAGCAGTTCTTC. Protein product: CASSQDTPSYNEQFF.

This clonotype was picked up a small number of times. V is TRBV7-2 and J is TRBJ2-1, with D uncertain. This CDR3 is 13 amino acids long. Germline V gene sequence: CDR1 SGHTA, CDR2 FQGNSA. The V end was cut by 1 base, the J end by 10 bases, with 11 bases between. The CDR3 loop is CASSLELDGEQFF. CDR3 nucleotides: TGTGCCAGCAGCTTAGAGTTGGACGGGGAGCAGTTCTTC. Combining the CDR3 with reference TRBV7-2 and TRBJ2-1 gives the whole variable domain GAGVSQSPSNKVTEKGKDVELRCDPISGHTALYWYRQSLGQGLEFLIYFQGNSAPDKSGLPSDRFSAERTGGSVSTLTIQRTQQEDSAVYLCASSLELDGEQFFGPGTRLTVL.